Each of the 26 T cell receptor beta chains below was sequenced from the same sample in a study of blood T cell repertoires in COVID-19. The data were produced by immunoSEQ multiplex PCR, yet TCRdb's version contains in-frame clones alone and is incomplete. The table lists fewer than 200,000 clones, approximately 81% of them singletons. The sample consisted of PBMCs or T cells enriched from blood (not recorded which). The receptors were gathered from a man aged 60-69 years who had recovered from COVID-19.

The rearrangement joins TRBV6-5 to TRBJ1-2; 9 positions match TRBD1. The germline V gene encodes CDR1 MNHEY and CDR2 SVGAGI. The CDR3 is 12 amino acids. V lost 8 bases to trimming and J lost 7 bases; unmatched junction nucleotides: 5. Written as DNA, the CDR3 is TGTGCCAGCCGGACAGGGGTTGGTGGCTACACCTTC. Residues: CASRTGVGGYTF.

DNA for the CDR3: TGTGCCAGCAGTCTAGACAGGAACACCGGGGAGCTGTTTTTT. It codes for CASSLDRNTGELFF. This chain connects TRBV6-4 to TRBJ2-2; weak D call: TRBD1 (5 bases). Germline CDR1 MRHNA, CDR2 SNTAGT. V lost 5 bases to trimming and J lost 1 base, with 8 bases between them. This CDR3 spans 14 amino acids.

The chain links TRBV28 to TRBJ2-3, with 8 bases aligning to TRBD2. J was trimmed by 4 bases and V by 5 bases; bases with no gene match: 8. The length of the CDR3 is 15 residues. Germline CDR1 MDHEN, CDR2 SYDVKM. CDR3: CASSGAGEGADTQYF. The CDR3, as DNA: TGTGCCAGCAGTGGAGCGGGAGAGGGGGCAGATACGCAGTATTTT. The full variable domain, its missing parts supplied by reference TRBV28 and TRBJ2-3, is DVKVTQSSRYLVKRTGEKVFLECVQDMDHENMFWYRQDPGLGLRLIYFSYDVKMKEKGDIPEGYSVSREKKERFSLILESASTNQTSMYLCASSGAGEGADTQYFGPGTRLTVL.

The chain employs TRBV5-1 and TRBJ2-7; TRBD2 is a possible D gene (6 bases). Trimming removed 6 bases from V and 0 bases from J, with 13 bases in between. This CDR3 contains 14 residues. Germline CDR1 is SGHRS and CDR2 is YFSETQ. The CDR3 DNA reads TGCGCCAGCATGAAGGACGGGAGCTCCTACGAGCAGTACTTC. Encoded protein: CASMKDGSSYEQYF.

The CDR3 loop is CASSTIRGLGEQYF. CDR3 DNA: TGTGCCAGCAGCACGATCAGGGGTCTCGGCGAGCAGTACTTC. This sequence joins TRBV11-2 and TRBJ2-7; weak D call: TRBD1 (6 bases). The germline V gene encodes CDR1 SGHAT and CDR2 FQNNGV. The V gene lost 5 bases and the J gene lost 6 bases, with 17 bases spanning the gap. CDR3 length equals 14 residues.

This chain uses TRBV9 with TRBJ2-5; D is perhaps TRBD2 (5 bases). The V and J ends lost 4 bases and 7 bases respectively, with 14 bases between them. The CDR3 has 13 amino acids. Per the germline V gene, CDR1 is SGDLS and CDR2 is YYNGEE. Here the CDR3 DNA reads TGTGCCAGCAGCCCATACGGGGTGGGGACCCAGTACTTC. Encoded protein: CASSPYGVGTQYF.

With respect to this clone: Other DNA sequences within the sample encode an identical CDR3. The chain is built from TRBV27 and TRBJ2-7, with D possibly matching TRBD2 (5 bases). The V end was cut by 5 bases, the J end by 0 bases, with 14 bases between. The CDR3 length is 15 residues. Germline CDR1 and CDR2: MNHEY and SMNVEV (reference sequence). The DNA of the CDR3 is TGTGCCAGCAGTCTACGCCGGGGAAGCTCCTACGAGCAGTACTTC. Encoded protein: CASSLRRGSSYEQYF.

This chain joins TRBV2 and TRBJ2-5, with a tentative D call TRBD2 (5 bases). Trimming left V 4 bases short and J 5 bases short, with 14 bases between. Germline CDR1 and CDR2: SNHLY and FYNNEI. The CDR3 extends over 14 amino acids. The CDR3 reads CASSGELVGETQYF. In DNA form, the CDR3 reads TGTGCCAGCAGTGGGGAGCTGGTAGGGGAGACCCAGTACTTC.

The V and J genes are TRBV5-1 and TRBJ1-2; D gene ambiguous. The CDR3 has 13 amino acids. The germline V gene encodes CDR1 SGHRS and CDR2 YFSETQ. Trimming stripped 0 bases from V and 2 bases from J, with 5 bases between. The DNA of the CDR3 is TGCGCCAGCAGCTTGGAAACAAACTATGGCTACACCTTC. Its protein is CASSLETNYGYTF.

The chain is built from TRBV6-5 and TRBJ2-7; 10 bases fit TRBD2. The CDR3 totals 15 residues. In germline, CDR1 is MNHEY, CDR2 SVGAGI. The junction had 10 bases not matched to a gene; V was cut back by 6 bases and J by 5 bases. CDR3 bases: TGTGCCAGCAGCGAGGGTCCTAGCGGGAGTAACGAGCAGTACTTC. Its translation is CASSEGPSGSNEQYF.

This CDR3 reads CAISEPGGLINTEAFF. The DNA of the CDR3 is TGTGCCATCAGTGAGCCAGGAGGGCTAATAAACACTGAAGCTTTCTTT. The rearrangement links TRBV10-3 to TRBJ1-1, with no clear D. Germline CDR1 ENHRY, CDR2 SYGVKD. V was clipped by 2 bases and J by 2 bases, with 15 bases between them. This CDR3 region has 16 residues.

There are many counts of this clone. The chain joins TRBV27 to TRBJ2-7; 8 bases fit TRBD2. The CDR3 extends over 17 amino acids. Per the germline V gene, CDR1 is MNHEY and CDR2 is SMNVEV (reference sequence). V gave up 5 bases and J gave up 6 bases; unmatched junction bases: 18. This CDR3 is CASSPLLGSGRASEQYF. The DNA for the CDR3 is TGTGCCAGCAGTCCACTTCTTGGAAGCGGGAGAGCGTCCGAGCAGTACTTC.

This chain connects TRBV28 to TRBJ1-1; D gene unclear. The germline V gene has CDR1 MDHEN and CDR2 SYDVKM. The CDR3 totals 13 residues. The germline V and J ends were trimmed by 3 bases and 0 bases, with 5 bases remaining between them. CDR3 bases: TGTGCCAGCAGTTTCGGGATGAACACTGAAGCTTTCTTT. Protein sequence: CASSFGMNTEAFF.

The gene calls are TRBV6-5 and TRBJ1-6; no definite D call. The V end lost 7 bases, the J end lost 6 bases, and 10 bases lay between the germline ends. Per the germline V gene, CDR1 is MNHEY and CDR2 is SVGAGI. This CDR3 has 13 amino acids. The CDR3 DNA sequence: TGTGCCAGCACGTCCACCGGTAATTCACCCCTCCACTTT. Translated, it gives CASTSTGNSPLHF.

The V call is TRBV27, the J call TRBJ2-1; 15 nucleotides match TRBD2. J gave up 6 bases and V 5 bases, and 5 bases lay outside the gene matches. From germline, CDR1 is MNHEY and CDR2 SMNVEV (reference sequence). This CDR3 is built from 16 residues. The CDR3 sequence: CASSRTSGRVINEQFF. DNA of the CDR3: TGTGCCAGCAGTCGGACTAGCGGGAGGGTAATCAATGAGCAGTTCTTC.

CDR3 amino acids: CASSPPGLAAYTGELFF. The CDR3 coding sequence is TGTGCCAGCAGTCCCCCGGGACTAGCGGCCTACACCGGGGAGCTGTTTTTT. The chain links TRBV28 to TRBJ2-2; TRBD2 matches at 11 bases. V lost 5 bases to trimming and J lost 3 bases; unmatched junction nucleotides: 8. The CDR3 is made up of 17 amino acids. Germline loops: CDR1 MDHEN, CDR2 SYDVKM.

The chain combines TRBV2 with TRBJ2-2; TRBD1 might be the D (6 bases). The CDR3 totals 13 residues. Germline V gene lookup returns CDR1 SNHLY and CDR2 FYNNEI. Deletions cut 9 bases from V and 6 bases from J, with 14 bases between. In DNA form, the CDR3 reads TGTGCCAGTATCGACAGGCGGGCCGGGGAGCTGTTTTTT. Protein product: CASIDRRAGELFF.

This sequence joins TRBV2 and TRBJ2-1; D is possibly TRBD2 (5 bases). Germline assignment: CDR1 SNHLY and CDR2 FYNNEI. CDR3 size: 14 residues. The V gene lost 1 base and the J gene lost 6 bases, with 10 bases spanning the gap. CDR3 sequence: CASSEVRLSNEQFF. CDR3 coding DNA: TGTGCCAGCAGTGAAGTGCGACTATCCAATGAGCAGTTCTTC. Filled out from reference TRBV2 and TRBJ2-1, the complete variable domain reads EPEVTQTPSHQVTQMGQEVILRCVPISNHLYFYWYRQILGQKVEFLVSFYNNEISEKSEIFDDQFSVERPDGSNFTLKIRSTKLEDSAMYFCASSEVRLSNEQFFGPGTRLTVL.

The chain couples TRBV9 to TRBJ2-5, with unresolved D. There are 12 residues in the CDR3. The germline V and J ends were trimmed by 0 bases and 5 bases, with 5 bases remaining between them. The germline V gene encodes CDR1 SGDLS and CDR2 YYNGEE. The CDR3: CASSVEEETQYF. For the CDR3, the DNA is TGTGCCAGCAGCGTAGAGGAGGAGACCCAGTACTTC. Filled out from reference TRBV9 and TRBJ2-5, the complete variable domain reads DSGVTQTPKHLITATGQRVTLRCSPRSGDLSVYWYQQSLDQGLQFLIQYYNGEERAKGNILERFSAQQFPDLHSELNLSSLELGDSALYFCASSVEEETQYFGPGTRLLVL.

The chain joins TRBV7-8 to TRBJ1-1; D is possibly TRBD1 (6 bases). The CDR3 consists of 15 residues. V was pared by 3 bases and J by 4 bases, with 15 bases between. Germline CDR1 reads SGHVS; CDR2 reads FQNEAQ. The CDR3 sequence: CASSFGGGEVTEAFF. In DNA form, the CDR3 reads TGTGCCAGCAGCTTTGGGGGGGGCGAGGTCACTGAAGCTTTCTTT.

The rearrangement links TRBV10-3 to TRBJ2-1; 8 nucleotides align to TRBD2. J was trimmed by 5 bases and V by 10 bases; bases with no gene match: 13. The CDR3 spans 15 residues. Germline V gene lookup returns CDR1 ENHRY and CDR2 SYGVKD. CDR3 in DNA: TGTGCCACCGCGGGGGGCGGGAGGACAAACAATGAGCAGTTCTTC. Its translation: CATAGGGRTNNEQFF.

This chain joins TRBV7-9 and TRBJ2-5, with D uncertain. The ends were cut back, 1 base at V and 3 bases at J, with 9 bases in the middle. The V gene's germline CDR1 is SEHNR and CDR2 FQNEAQ (reference sequence). CDR3 length: 14 amino acids. In nucleotides, the CDR3 is TGTGCCAGCAGCTTAGTCGGCGGAAAAGAGACCCAGTACTTC. This sequence encodes CASSLVGGKETQYF.

The chain links TRBV28 to TRBJ1-1, with TRBD1 matching over 9 bases. This CDR3 is 15 amino acids long. Germline V lookup: CDR1 MDHEN, CDR2 SYDVKM. The junction had 17 bases not matched to a gene; V was cut back by 7 bases and J by 11 bases. CDR3 in DNA: TGTGCCAGCACCCGTAGTTTTGGGACAGGGAGTTCGGCTTTCTTT. It translates to CASTRSFGTGSSAFF.

The chain employs TRBV3-1 (or the pseudogene TRBV3-2) and TRBJ1-2; D might be TRBD1 (5 bases). Germline V gives CDR1 LGHDT, CDR2 YNNKEL (reference sequence). CDR3 length: 15 residues. With 0 bases removed from V and 6 bases from J, the gap between germline ends came to 14 bases. CDR3 amino acids: CASSQDPAGRDGYTF. Written as DNA, the CDR3 is TGTGCCAGCAGCCAAGATCCGGCAGGGAGGGATGGCTACACCTTC.

This rearrangement joins TRBV18 to TRBJ1-1; 10 positions match TRBD1. CDR3 length equals 16 residues. CDR1 KGHSH and CDR2 LQKENI come from the germline V gene. V lost 4 bases to trimming and J lost 5 bases; unmatched junction nucleotides: 10. The CDR3 sequence is CASSRNPGQGRTEAFF. The CDR3 region has the DNA TGTGCCAGCTCACGAAACCCGGGACAGGGGAGAACTGAAGCTTTCTTT.

The rearrangement joins TRBV6-6 to TRBJ2-7, with 11 nucleotides matching TRBD1. Germline CDR1 and CDR2: MNHNY and SVGAGI (reference sequence). V gave up 10 bases and J gave up 4 bases; unmatched junction bases: 9. CDR3 length: 14 residues. The CDR3 DNA reads TGTGCCATCCAGGACAGGGGGCGCGTGTACGAGCAGTACTTC. Protein product: CAIQDRGRVYEQYF.